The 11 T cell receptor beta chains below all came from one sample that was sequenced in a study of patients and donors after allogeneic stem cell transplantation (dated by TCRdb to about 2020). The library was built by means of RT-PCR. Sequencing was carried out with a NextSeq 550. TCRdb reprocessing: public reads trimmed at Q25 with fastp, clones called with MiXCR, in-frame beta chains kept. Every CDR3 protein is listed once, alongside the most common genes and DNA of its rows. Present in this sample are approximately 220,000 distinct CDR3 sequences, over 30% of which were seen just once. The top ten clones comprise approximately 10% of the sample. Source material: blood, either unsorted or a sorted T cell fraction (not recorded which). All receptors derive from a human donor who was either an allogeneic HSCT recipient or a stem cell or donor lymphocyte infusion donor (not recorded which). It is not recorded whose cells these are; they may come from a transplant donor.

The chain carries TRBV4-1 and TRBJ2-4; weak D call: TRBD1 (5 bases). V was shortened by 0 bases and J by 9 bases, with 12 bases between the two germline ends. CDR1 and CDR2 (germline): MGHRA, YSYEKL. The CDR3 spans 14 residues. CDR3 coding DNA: TGCGCCAGCAGCCAAGACGGCAGGGTCGGCATTCAGTACTTC. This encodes CASSQDGRVGIQYF.

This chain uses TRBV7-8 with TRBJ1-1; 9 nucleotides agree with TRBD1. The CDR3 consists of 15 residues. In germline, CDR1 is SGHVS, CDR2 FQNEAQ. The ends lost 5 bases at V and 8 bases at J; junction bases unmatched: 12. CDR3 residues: CASSGWGQGGREAFF. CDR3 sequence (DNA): TGTGCCAGCAGCGGATGGGGACAGGGTGGGCGAGAAGCTTTCTTT.

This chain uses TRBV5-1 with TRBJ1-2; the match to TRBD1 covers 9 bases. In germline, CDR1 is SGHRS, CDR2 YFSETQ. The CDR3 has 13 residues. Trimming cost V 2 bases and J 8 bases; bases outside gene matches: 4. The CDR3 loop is CASSFDRGEGYTF. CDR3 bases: TGCGCCAGCAGCTTTGACAGGGGGGAAGGCTACACCTTC.

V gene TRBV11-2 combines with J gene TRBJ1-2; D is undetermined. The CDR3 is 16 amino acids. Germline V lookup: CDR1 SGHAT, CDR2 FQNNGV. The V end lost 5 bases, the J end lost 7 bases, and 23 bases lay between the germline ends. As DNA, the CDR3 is TGTGCCAGCAGCCCGGAAGCACAGTCGCCCTATGGTGGCTACACCTTC. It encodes CASSPEAQSPYGGYTF.

Written as DNA, the CDR3 is TGTGCCAGCGCTTTCTCGGGGACAGGGACGTACGAGCAGTACTTC. Amino acid sequence: CASAFSGTGTYEQYF. The chain combines TRBV9 with TRBJ2-7; 9 positions match TRBD1. This CDR3 contains 15 residues. Trimming took 7 bases from V and 4 from J; bases not matched to a gene: 12. Germline CDR1 SGDLS, CDR2 YYNGEE.

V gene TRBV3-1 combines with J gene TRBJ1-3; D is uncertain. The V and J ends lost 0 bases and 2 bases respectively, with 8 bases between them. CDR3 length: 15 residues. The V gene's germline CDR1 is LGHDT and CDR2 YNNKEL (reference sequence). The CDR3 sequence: CASSQDWVAGNTIYF. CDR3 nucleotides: TGTGCCAGCAGCCAAGATTGGGTCGCTGGAAACACCATATATTTT.

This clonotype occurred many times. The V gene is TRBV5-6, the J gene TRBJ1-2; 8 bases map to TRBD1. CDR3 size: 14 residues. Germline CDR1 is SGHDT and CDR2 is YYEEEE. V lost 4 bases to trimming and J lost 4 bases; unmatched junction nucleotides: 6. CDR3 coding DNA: TGTGCCAGCAGCGGTGGGACAGGAGGCTATGGCTACACCTTC. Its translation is CASSGGTGGYGYTF.

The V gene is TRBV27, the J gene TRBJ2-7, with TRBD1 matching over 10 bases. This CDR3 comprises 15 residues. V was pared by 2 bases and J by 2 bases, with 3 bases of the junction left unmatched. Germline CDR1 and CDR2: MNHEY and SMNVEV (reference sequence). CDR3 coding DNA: TGTGCCAGCAGTTTAGGCGGGACAGGGGCCTACGAGCAGTACTTC. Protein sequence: CASSLGGTGAYEQYF.

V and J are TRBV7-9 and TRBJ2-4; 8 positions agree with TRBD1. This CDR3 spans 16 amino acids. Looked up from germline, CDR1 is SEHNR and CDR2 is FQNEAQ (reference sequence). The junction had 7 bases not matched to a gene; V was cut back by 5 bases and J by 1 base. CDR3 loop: CASSPSDRAAKNIQYF. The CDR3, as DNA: TGTGCCAGCAGCCCATCGGACAGGGCGGCCAAAAACATTCAGTACTTC.

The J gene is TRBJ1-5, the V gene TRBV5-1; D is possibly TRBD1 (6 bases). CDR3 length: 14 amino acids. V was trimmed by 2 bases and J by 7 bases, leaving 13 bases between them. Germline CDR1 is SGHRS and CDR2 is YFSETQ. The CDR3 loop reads CASSFGGGGQPQHF. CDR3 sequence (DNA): TGCGCCAGCAGCTTTGGAGGGGGAGGACAGCCCCAGCATTTT.

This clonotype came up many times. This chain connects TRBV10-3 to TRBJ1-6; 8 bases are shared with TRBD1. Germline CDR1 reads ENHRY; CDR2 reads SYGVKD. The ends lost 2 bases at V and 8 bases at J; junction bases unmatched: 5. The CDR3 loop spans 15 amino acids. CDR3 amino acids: CAISEGQGSDSPLHF. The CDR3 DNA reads TGTGCCATCAGTGAGGGACAGGGCTCCGATTCACCCCTCCACTTT.